The clone carrying this TCR beta chain came up a few times. MiXCR was run by TCRdb on the RT-PCR reads, yielding one entry per CDR3 protein. The table has hundreds of thousands of distinct CDR3 sequences, approximately 15% seen once. The specimen sequenced was memory CD4+ T cells from blood. The receptor was isolated from a female donor in good health, serving as a healthy control.

DNA of the CDR3: TGCAGTGCTCGGGGCCGGGCTAGCAATCAGCCCCAGCATTTT. This translates into CSARGRASNQPQHF. This chain connects TRBV20-1 to TRBJ1-5, with TRBD1 as a possible D gene (5 bases). CDR1 DFQATT and CDR2 SNEGSKA come from the germline V gene (reference sequence). The CDR3 runs to 14 residues. The V gene lost 5 bases and the J gene lost 0 bases, with 11 bases spanning the gap.